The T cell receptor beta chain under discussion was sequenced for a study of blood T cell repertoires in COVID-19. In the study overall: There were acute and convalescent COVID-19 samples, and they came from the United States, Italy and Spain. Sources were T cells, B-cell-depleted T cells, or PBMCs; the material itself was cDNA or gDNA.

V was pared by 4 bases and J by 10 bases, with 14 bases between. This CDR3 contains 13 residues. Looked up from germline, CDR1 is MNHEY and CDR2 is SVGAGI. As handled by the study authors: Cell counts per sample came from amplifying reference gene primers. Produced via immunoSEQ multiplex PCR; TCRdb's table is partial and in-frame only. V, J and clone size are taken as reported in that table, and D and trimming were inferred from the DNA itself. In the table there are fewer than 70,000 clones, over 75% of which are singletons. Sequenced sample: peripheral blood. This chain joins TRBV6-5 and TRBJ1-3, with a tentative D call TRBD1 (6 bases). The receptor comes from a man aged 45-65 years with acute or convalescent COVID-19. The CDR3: CASSSVGRGTIYF. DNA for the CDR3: TGTGCCAGCAGTTCGGTTGGCAGGGGAACCATATATTTT.